Sequencing of this T cell receptor (beta chain) was carried out in a study of blood T cell repertoires in COVID-19. Trimming pared 3 bases from V and 1 base from J, leaving 7 bases between. The CDR3 sequence is 13 residues long. In germline, CDR1 is LGHNA, CDR2 YSLEER. Clones were read by immunoSEQ multiplex PCR, and TCRdb kept only the in-frame ones, dropping some. The profile shows fewer than 350,000 clones, about 91% of them singletons. The sequence was obtained from a woman aged 40 to 50 who had recovered from COVID-19. The sequenced material came from PBMCs or T cells enriched from blood (not recorded which). The chain combines TRBV4-3 with TRBJ2-7; D is undetermined. CDR3 loop: CASSHRLSYEQYF. The DNA for the CDR3 is TGCGCCAGCAGCCACAGGTTATCCTACGAGCAGTACTTC.